The source of this T cell receptor (beta chain) is a study of OX40 agonist ivuxolimab in advanced cancers. Turning to this clone: The target antigen is unknown.

The CDR3 covers 17 residues. Germline loops: CDR1 SGHRS, CDR2 YFSETQ. The V gene lost 2 bases and the J gene lost 7 bases, with 24 bases spanning the gap. Using immunoSEQ multiplex PCR, the repertoire was profiled, and TCRdb retains in-frame clones only, with some absent. This sample yields about 140,000 clones, of which 85% to 95% are seen a single time; roughly 1% belongs to the top ten. Study-level results: At doses 0.1 to 3.0 mg/kg, CD4+ and CD8+ clones expanded.

Sequenced material: CD4+ or CD8+ T cells sorted from blood, taken in a trial of the OX40 agonist ivuxolimab. This chain links TRBV5-1 with TRBJ1-1; D is possibly TRBD1 (5 bases). The TCR originated in an adult with an advanced solid tumor such as melanoma, head and neck, liver or kidney cancer. The CDR3 nucleotides are TGCGCCAGCAGCTTAGGGGACCCCTGGGCCAGCGAGTATGAAGCTTTCTTT. It codes for CASSLGDPWASEYEAFF.